This TCR beta chain was documented in a study of identical twins. In its sample, this clonotype was seen many times. The CDR3 is 13 residues long. With 8 bases removed from V and 5 bases from J, the gap between germline ends came to 16 bases. Germline lookup yields CDR1 MNHEY and CDR2 SMNVEV (reference sequence). One entry per CDR3 protein results from TCRdb running MiXCR on the 5' RACE reads. Of some 250,000 distinct CDR3 sequences listed, 6.5% are singletons. The same data also went into a second study, on T cells expressing NK-cell markers.

This chain joins TRBV27 and TRBJ2-7; D gene unclear. The receptor was derived from a woman younger than 30 in good health. Material: CD8+ T cells sorted from blood. The CDR3: CASCPKLHDEQYF. CDR3 in DNA: TGTGCCAGCTGCCCTAAACTGCATGACGAGCAGTACTTC.